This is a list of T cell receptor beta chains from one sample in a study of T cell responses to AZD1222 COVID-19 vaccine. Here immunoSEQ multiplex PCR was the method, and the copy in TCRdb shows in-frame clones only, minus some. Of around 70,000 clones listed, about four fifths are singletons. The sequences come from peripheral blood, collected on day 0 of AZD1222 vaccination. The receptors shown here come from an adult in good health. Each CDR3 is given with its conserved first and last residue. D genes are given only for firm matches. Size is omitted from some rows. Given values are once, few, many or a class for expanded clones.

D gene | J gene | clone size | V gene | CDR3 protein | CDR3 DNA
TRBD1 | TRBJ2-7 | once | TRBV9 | CASSQGQASSYEQYF | TGTGCCAGCAGCCAGGGACAGGCCAGCTCCTACGAGCAGTACTTC
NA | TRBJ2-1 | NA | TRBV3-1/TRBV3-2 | CASSPAFVTEQFF | TGTGCCAGCAGCCCCGCGTTTGTGACTGAGCAGTTCTTC
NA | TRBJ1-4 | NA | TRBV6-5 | CASSLLGNEKLFF | TGTGCCAGCAGCCTCCTGGGTAATGAAAAACTGTTTTTT
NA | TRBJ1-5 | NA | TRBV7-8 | CASSSLTRDSNQPQHF | TGTGCCAGCAGCTCGTTGACCCGTGACAGCAATCAGCCCCAGCATTTT
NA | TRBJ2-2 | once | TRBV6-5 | CASNFGQNTGELFF | TGTGCCAGCAACTTTGGACAGAACACCGGGGAGCTGTTTTTT
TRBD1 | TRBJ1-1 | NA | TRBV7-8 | CASSLATTGGSYTEAFF | TGTGCCAGCAGCTTAGCGACCACAGGGGGCTCATACACTGAAGCTTTCTTT
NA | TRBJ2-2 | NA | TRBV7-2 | CASSLVGLRNTGELFF | TGTGCCAGCAGCTTAGTTGGTCTCAGGAACACCGGGGAGCTGTTTTTT
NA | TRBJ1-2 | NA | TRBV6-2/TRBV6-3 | CASSQHGNYGYTF | TGTGCCAGCAGCCAACACGGGAACTATGGCTACACCTTC
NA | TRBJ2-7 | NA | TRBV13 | CASSLGLARGEQYF | TGTGCCAGCAGCTTAGGTTTGGCCAGGGGCGAGCAGTACTTC
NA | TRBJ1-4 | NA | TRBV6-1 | CASSDGGSDEKLFF | TGTGCCAGCAGTGATGGTGGGAGCGATGAAAAACTGTTTTTT
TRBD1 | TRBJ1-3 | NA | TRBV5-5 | CASSWGQGQRNTIYF | TGTGCCAGCAGCTGGGGACAGGGCCAGCGAAACACCATATATTTT
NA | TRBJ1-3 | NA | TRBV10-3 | CAIMRTGTSGNTIYF | TGTGCCATCATGCGAACAGGCACCTCTGGAAACACCATATATTTT
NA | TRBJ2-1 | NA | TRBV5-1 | CASSLFAEHTSYNEQFF | TGCGCCAGCAGCTTGTTCGCAGAACATACCTCCTACAATGAGCAGTTCTTC
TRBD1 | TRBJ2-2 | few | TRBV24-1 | CATSDWTGGNTGELFF | TGTGCCACCAGTGATTGGACAGGGGGGAACACCGGGGAGCTGTTTTTT
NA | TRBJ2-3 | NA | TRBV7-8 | CASSLAPDTQYF | TGTGCCAGCAGCCTCGCTCCAGATACGCAGTATTTT
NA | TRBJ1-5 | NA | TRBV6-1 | CASSDWAERYSNQPQHF | TGTGCCAGCAGTGATTGGGCAGAAAGATATAGCAATCAGCCCCAGCATTTT
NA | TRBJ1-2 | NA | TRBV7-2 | CASSRTGRSANYGYTF | TGTGCCAGCAGCCGTACCGGTAGATCAGCTAACTATGGCTACACCTTC
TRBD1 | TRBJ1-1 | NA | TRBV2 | CASRMDRSVTEAFF | TGTGCCAGCAGGATGGACAGGTCTGTCACTGAAGCTTTCTTT
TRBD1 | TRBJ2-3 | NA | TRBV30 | CAWSYRGKDTQYF | TGTGCCTGGAGTTACAGGGGGAAAGATACGCAGTATTTT
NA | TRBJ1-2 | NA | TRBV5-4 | CASNWEGDYGYTF | TGTGCCAGCAACTGGGAGGGGGACTATGGCTACACCTTC
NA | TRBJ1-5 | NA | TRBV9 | CASSVGGTLGQPQHF | TGTGCCAGCAGCGTAGGGGGCACGCTGGGGCAGCCCCAGCATTTT
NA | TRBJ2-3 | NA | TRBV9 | CASSIEPGLPTDTQYF | TGTGCCAGCAGCATAGAACCGGGACTCCCCACAGATACGCAGTATTTT
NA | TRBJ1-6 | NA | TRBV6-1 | CASSETQGSNSPLHF | TGTGCCAGCAGTGAAACACAGGGTTCGAATTCACCCCTCCACTTT
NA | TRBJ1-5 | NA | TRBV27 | CASSLSGGQPQHF | TGTGCCAGCAGTTTATCTGGGGGTCAGCCCCAGCATTTT
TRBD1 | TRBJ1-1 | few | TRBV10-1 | CASSGGQYTEAFF | TGCGCCAGCAGCGGGGGACAGTACACTGAAGCTTTCTTT
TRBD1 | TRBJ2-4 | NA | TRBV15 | CATSRVGQTGWDIQYF | TGTGCCACCAGCAGAGTGGGACAGACGGGTTGGGACATTCAGTACTTC
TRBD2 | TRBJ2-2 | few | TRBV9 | CASSVKELAGGPDTGELFF | TGTGCCAGCAGCGTTAAGGAACTAGCGGGGGGGCCAGACACCGGGGAGCTGTTTTTT
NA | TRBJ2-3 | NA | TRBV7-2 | CASSSWGRSSTDTQYF | TGTGCCAGCAGCTCTTGGGGCAGAAGCAGCACAGATACGCAGTATTTT
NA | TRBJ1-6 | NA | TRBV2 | CASSDGGTTIYNSPLHF | TGTGCCAGCAGTGACGGCGGGACCACAATCTATAATTCACCCCTCCACTTT
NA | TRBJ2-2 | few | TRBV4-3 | CASSQEEGLGSTGELFF | TGCGCCAGCAGCCAAGAGGAGGGACTGGGCTCCACCGGGGAGCTGTTTTTT
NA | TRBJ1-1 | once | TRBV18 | CASSQTVRDTEAFF | TGTGCCAGCTCCCAGACAGTGAGGGACACTGAAGCTTTCTTT
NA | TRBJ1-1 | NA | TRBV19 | CASSKSGTEAFF | TGTGCCAGTAGTAAAAGTGGAACTGAAGCTTTCTTT
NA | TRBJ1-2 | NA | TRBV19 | CASSRRGGYGYTF | TGTGCCAGTAGTAGGAGGGGCGGCTATGGCTACACCTTC
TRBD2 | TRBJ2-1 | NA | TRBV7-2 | CASSPRTSIPAMSYNEQFF | TGTGCCAGCAGCCCCCGGACTAGTATTCCGGCGATGTCCTACAATGAGCAGTTCTTC
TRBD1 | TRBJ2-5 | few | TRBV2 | CASSGFGTDRESPETQYF | TGTGCCAGCAGTGGATTTGGGACAGACAGGGAATCACCAGAGACCCAGTACTTC
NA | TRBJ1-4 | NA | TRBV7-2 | CASSLAYSWSNEKLFF | TGTGCCAGCAGCTTAGCGTACAGCTGGAGTAATGAAAAACTGTTTTTT
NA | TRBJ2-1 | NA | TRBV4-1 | CASSQEPPPGANEQFF | TGCGCCAGCAGCCAAGAACCACCCCCAGGGGCCAATGAGCAGTTCTTC
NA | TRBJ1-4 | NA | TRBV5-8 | CASSPDEGITNEKLFF | TGTGCCAGCAGCCCTGACGAGGGGATCACTAATGAAAAACTGTTTTTT
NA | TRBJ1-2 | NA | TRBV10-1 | CASSASGSYGYTF | TGCGCCAGCAGTGCTTCGGGGAGCTATGGCTACACCTTC
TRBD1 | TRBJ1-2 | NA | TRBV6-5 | CASGTGDYGYTF | TGTGCCAGCGGGACAGGGGACTATGGCTACACCTTC
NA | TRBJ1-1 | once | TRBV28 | CASSLSFGMANTEAFF | TGTGCCAGCAGTTTATCGTTCGGGATGGCGAACACTGAAGCTTTCTTT
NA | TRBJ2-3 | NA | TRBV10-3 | CALRAGPYTDTQYF | TGTGCCTTACGGGCCGGCCCCTACACAGATACGCAGTATTTT
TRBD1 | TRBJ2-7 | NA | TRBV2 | CASTKDRVSYEQYF | TGTGCCAGCACCAAGGACAGGGTCTCCTACGAGCAGTACTTC
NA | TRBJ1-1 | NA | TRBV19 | CASSIGTRTGGTEAFF | TGTGCCAGTAGTATAGGGACCCGGACTGGGGGCACTGAAGCTTTCTTT
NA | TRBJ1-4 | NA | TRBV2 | CASSSHRATNEKLFF | TGTGCCAGCAGTTCACACAGGGCAACTAATGAAAAACTGTTTTTT
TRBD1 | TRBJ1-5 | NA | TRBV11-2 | CASSRTGVSNQPQHF | TGTGCCAGCAGCAGGACAGGGGTGAGCAATCAGCCCCAGCATTTT
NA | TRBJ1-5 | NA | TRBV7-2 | CASSLDSSNQPQHF | TGTGCCAGCAGCCTCGACAGTTCCAATCAGCCCCAGCATTTT
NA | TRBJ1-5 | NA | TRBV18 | CASSPTDGQPQHF | TGTGCCAGCTCACCCACTGATGGTCAGCCCCAGCATTTT
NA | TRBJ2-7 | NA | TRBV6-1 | CASSLHPYEQYF | TGTGCCAGCAGTTTACATCCCTACGAGCAGTACTTC
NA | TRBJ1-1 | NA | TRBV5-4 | CASSLDTTMNTEAFF | TGTGCCAGCAGCTTGGATACAACCATGAACACTGAAGCTTTCTTT
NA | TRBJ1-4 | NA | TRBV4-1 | CASSPQITLLRRFRAEKLFF | TGCGCCAGCAGCCCTCAGATAACGCTACTTCGCCGCTTCAGGGCTGAAAAACTGTTTTTT
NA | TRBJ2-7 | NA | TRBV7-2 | CASSTGLLSYEQYF | TGTGCCAGCAGCACCGGCCTCCTCTCCTACGAGCAGTACTTC